The next 21 T cell receptor beta chains were all read from a single sample in a study of CD8 T cells in Susac syndrome. An amount of RNA that ranged from 0.5 to 1 ug was reverse transcribed with random hexamers. TCRdb re-derived calls from the immunoSEQ multiplex PCR reads in MiXCR, one entry per CDR3 protein. The sample yields about 120,000 distinct CDR3 sequences, 85% to 95% seen once. Sequenced material: CD8+ T cells from PBMCs. The receptors stem from a human donor in good health.

This sequence joins TRBV7-9 and TRBJ2-4; no firm D call. The CDR3 is made up of 14 amino acids. V gave up 3 bases and J gave up 5 bases, with 11 bases separating them. The V gene's germline CDR1 is SEHNR and CDR2 FQNEAQ (reference sequence). The DNA of the CDR3 is TGTGCCAGCAGCTTCGGCCAGAGCCAAAACATTCAGTACTTC. This gives the protein CASSFGQSQNIQYF.

In this sample, this clonotype turned up once. The rearrangement links TRBV27 to TRBJ2-7, with TRBD2 identical over 7 bases. CDR1 and CDR2 (germline): MNHEY, SMNVEV (reference sequence). Trimming cost V 2 bases and J 2 bases; bases outside gene matches: 6. The CDR3 is 15 amino acids. The CDR3 nucleotides are TGTGCCAGCAGTTTACGCGGGGGAGGTCCCTACGAGCAGTACTTC. It codes for CASSLRGGGPYEQYF.

The gene calls are TRBV2 and TRBJ1-5; 7 bases map to TRBD1. V was clipped by 8 bases and J by 0 bases; unmatched bases: 7. Germline loops: CDR1 SNHLY, CDR2 FYNNEI. CDR3 length: 15 amino acids. As DNA, the CDR3 is TGTGCCAGCGTGGGGGACAGCGGTAGCAATCAGCCCCAGCATTTT. It is translated as CASVGDSGSNQPQHF.

With regard to this clonotype: Germline and junction disagree at one end, which may indicate a read error. The chain combines TRBV29-1 with TRBJ1-2, with 11 bases fitting TRBD1. The CDR3 is made up of 13 amino acids. The germline V gene encodes CDR1 SQVTM and CDR2 ANQGSEA. The CDR3 nucleotides are TGCAGCGTGGAAGGACAGGGGGCCACTTACTACACCTTC. The encoded protein is CSVEGQGATYYTF.

This sequence joins TRBV6-2 or TRBV6-3 and TRBJ2-3; maybe TRBD2 (7 bases). The CDR3 length is 14 residues. V was clipped by 5 bases and J by 4 bases, with 13 bases between them. CDR1 and CDR2 from the germline V gene are MNHEY and SVGEGT. CDR3 in DNA: TGTGCCAGCAGTCGTACAGGGAGGGCAGATACGCAGTATTTT. It encodes CASSRTGRADTQYF.

The chain carries TRBV4-2 and TRBJ1-2, with no clear D. The V end lost 0 bases, the J end lost 4 bases, and 6 bases lay between the germline ends. The V gene's germline CDR1 is LGHNA and CDR2 YNFKEQ. The length of the CDR3 is 13 residues. CDR3 residues: CASSQEWGYGYTF. In DNA, the CDR3 is TGTGCCAGCAGCCAAGAGTGGGGCTATGGCTACACCTTC.

The chain is built from TRBV12-3 or TRBV12-4 and TRBJ1-2; a weak D match, TRBD1 (5 bases). The CDR3 covers 14 residues. The germline V and J ends were trimmed by 3 bases and 3 bases, with 11 bases remaining between them. DNA of the CDR3: TGTGCCAGCAGTTTGTGGGGGACGGACTATGGCTACACCTTC. It encodes CASSLWGTDYGYTF.

The V call is TRBV29-1, the J call TRBJ2-1; D remains unclear. V shed 1 base and J shed 6 bases, with 7 bases lying between them. The V gene's germline CDR1 is SQVTM and CDR2 ANQGSEA. The CDR3 is 12 residues long. The CDR3 DNA reads as TGCAGCGTTGAAGTCTCTAGCAATGAGCAGTTCTTC. Translation: CSVEVSSNEQFF.

This chain connects TRBV29-1 to TRBJ2-3, with a tentative D call TRBD1 (6 bases). This CDR3 has 15 amino acids. Germline V gene lookup returns CDR1 SQVTM and CDR2 ANQGSEA. V lost 4 bases and J lost 1, with 15 bases in between. For the CDR3, the DNA is TGCAGCGTTGTAATCGACAGGCGGCGCACAGATACGCAGTATTTT. It encodes CSVVIDRRRTDTQYF.

The gene calls are TRBV7-2 and TRBJ2-7; the match to TRBD1 covers 8 bases. Germline trimming cut 5 bases from V and 2 bases from J; bases unmatched to any gene: 8. CDR1 is SGHTA, CDR2 FQGNSA, per germline. The CDR3 runs 15 residues. The CDR3 loop reads CASSPVVGQAYEQYF. The CDR3 DNA reads as TGTGCCAGCAGCCCTGTGGTGGGACAGGCCTACGAGCAGTACTTC.

The J gene is TRBJ2-2, the V gene TRBV5-1; weak D call: TRBD1 (5 bases). Germline CDR1 and CDR2: SGHRS and YFSETQ. V lost 0 bases, J lost 3 bases, and 6 bases lay in between. The CDR3 runs 14 residues. For the CDR3, the DNA is TGCGCCAGCAGCTTGGAAGGGGACACCGGGGAGCTGTTTTTT. It yields the protein CASSLEGDTGELFF.

V is TRBV3-1 and J is TRBJ2-1, with D perhaps given as TRBD1 or TRBD2 (6 bases each). The CDR3 sequence is 16 residues long. Trimming pared 0 bases from V and 0 bases from J, leaving 9 bases between. In germline, CDR1 is LGHDT, CDR2 YNNKEL (reference sequence). The DNA for the CDR3 is TGTGCCAGCAGCCAAGAGGGGGGCCCCTCCTACAATGAGCAGTTCTTC. It specifies CASSQEGGPSYNEQFF.

The rearrangement links TRBV12-3 or TRBV12-4 to TRBJ2-1; TRBD2 matches 11 bases. Trimming took 7 bases from V and 3 from J; bases not matched to a gene: 5. The CDR3 sequence is 15 residues long. The CDR3 DNA follows: TGTGCCAGCAAATTGGGACTAGCGGACTACAATGAGCAGTTCTTC. Amino acid sequence: CASKLGLADYNEQFF.

This clonotype was seen only once. The chain combines TRBV24-1 with TRBJ2-2, with 11 bases lining up with TRBD1. The germline V gene has CDR1 KGHDR and CDR2 SFDVKD. The CDR3 contains 15 residues. V was pared by 3 bases and J by 4 bases, with 0 bases of the junction left unmatched. CDR3 nucleotide sequence: TGTGCCACCAGTGATGGGACAGGGGGCACCGGGGAGCTGTTTTTT. Translation gives CATSDGTGGTGELFF.

The rearrangement uses TRBV12-3 or TRBV12-4 and TRBJ1-2; TRBD1 aligns across 7 bases. V dropped 0 bases and J dropped 8; count of bases not matched to a gene: 12. The CDR3 sequence is 16 residues long. The CDR3 spells CASSLALPTGLRGYTF. The CDR3 coding sequence is TGTGCCAGCAGTTTAGCCCTTCCGACAGGGTTGCGGGGCTACACCTTC.

J is TRBJ1-1 and V is TRBV29-1; TRBD1 matches at 8 bases. The CDR3 is 14 amino acids. With V trimmed by 5 bases and J by 4 bases, 9 bases remained unmatched. The germline V gene has CDR1 SQVTM and CDR2 ANQGSEA. For the CDR3, the DNA is TGCAGCGTTTCCCGGACAGGGTCGAGCACTGAAGCTTTCTTT. Its protein is CSVSRTGSSTEAFF. The full variable domain, in which reference TRBV29-1 and TRBJ1-1 provide the parts outside the CDR3, is SAVISQKPSRDICQRGTSLTIQCQVDSQVTMMFWYRQQPGQSLTLIATANQGSEATYESGFVIDKFPISRPNLTFSTLTVSNMSPEDSSIYLCSVSRTGSSTEAFFGQGTRLTVV.

The J gene is TRBJ1-5, the V gene TRBV12-3 or TRBV12-4, with D possibly matching TRBD1 (5 bases). The CDR3 runs to 14 residues. Deletions cut 6 bases from V and 7 bases from J, with 16 bases between. The CDR3 loop reads CASRKPGDGQPQHF. The CDR3 nucleotides read TGTGCCAGCAGAAAGCCGGGGGACGGGCAGCCCCAGCATTTT.

This clonotype was seen only a few times. The rearrangement joins TRBV30 to TRBJ2-1; no definite D call. The CDR3 loop spans 13 amino acids. Deletions cut 2 bases from V and 8 bases from J, with 13 bases between. From germline, CDR1 is GTSNPN and CDR2 SVGIG (reference sequence). CDR3 protein: CAWSLTTVDEQFF. The CDR3 nucleotides read TGTGCCTGGAGTTTGACCACAGTCGATGAGCAGTTCTTC.

This rearrangement joins TRBV29-1 to TRBJ2-5, with D perhaps assigned TRBD1 or TRBD2 (5 bases each). There are 12 residues in the CDR3. Germline V gene sequence: CDR1 SQVTM, CDR2 ANQGSEA. Trimming pared 6 bases from V and 4 bases from J, leaving 12 bases between. The CDR3 sequence: CSVGRTGETQYF. The CDR3 DNA sequence: TGCAGCGTGGGACGGACGGGAGAGACCCAGTACTTC. Together with reference TRBV29-1 and TRBJ2-5, the CDR3 gives the full variable domain: SAVISQKPSRDICQRGTSLTIQCQVDSQVTMMFWYRQQPGQSLTLIATANQGSEATYESGFVIDKFPISRPNLTFSTLTVSNMSPEDSSIYLCSVGRTGETQYFGPGTRLLVL.

J is TRBJ2-1 and V is TRBV30, with D possibly TRBD2 on 6 matching bases. CDR3 length equals 15 residues. Trimming cost V 5 bases and J 4 bases, with 18 bases left between them. CDR1 is GTSNPN and CDR2 is SVGIG in the germline V gene (reference sequence). The chain's CDR3 is CAWYKRRSGYNEQFF. The CDR3 DNA reads as TGTGCCTGGTACAAACGGAGGAGCGGGTACAATGAGCAGTTCTTC. The whole variable domain, filled in from reference TRBV30 and TRBJ2-1, reads SQTIHQWPATLVQPVGSPLSLECTVEGTSNPNLYWYRQAAGRGLQLLFYSVGIGQISSEVPQNLSASRPQDRQFILSSKKLLLSDSGFYLCAWYKRRSGYNEQFFGPGTRLTVL.

The chain combines TRBV7-9 with TRBJ2-3, with D possibly TRBD1 on 5 matching bases. Germline V gene sequence: CDR1 SEHNR, CDR2 FQNEAQ (reference sequence). The V end lost 6 bases, the J end lost 0 bases, and 13 bases lay between the germline ends. The CDR3 is made up of 15 amino acids. The chain's CDR3 is CASSRSKGSTDTQYF. The CDR3 region has the DNA TGTGCCAGCAGTCGTAGTAAGGGGAGCACAGATACGCAGTATTTT.